This TCR beta chain was recovered during a study of blood T cell repertoires in COVID-19. V was pared by 6 bases and J by 4 bases, with 12 bases between. Looked up from germline, CDR1 is MNHEY and CDR2 is SVGAGI. The CDR3 covers 13 residues. Some clones are missing from TCRdb's copy, which holds only in-frame ones; the method was immunoSEQ multiplex PCR. The sample comprises roughly 180,000 clones, roughly 83% of which are singletons, and over 10% rests with the top ten. Sequencing was carried out using PBMCs or T cells enriched from blood (not recorded which). This clonotype was sampled from a woman aged 60-75 years who had recovered from COVID-19. The V gene is TRBV6-5, the J gene TRBJ1-1, with D perhaps TRBD1 (5 bases). The CDR3 DNA sequence: TGTGCCAGCAGAGGACTCGGGGGCACTGAAGCTTTCTTT. This gives the protein CASRGLGGTEAFF.